This TCR beta chain emerged from a study of early T cells in non-severe SARS-CoV-2 infection. This clonotype was observed at least ten times. TCRdb recomputed calls from the 5' RACE reads with MiXCR, one row per CDR3 protein. The sample lists just under 65,000 distinct CDR3 sequences, 13% occurring once. Trimming pared 6 bases from V and 8 bases from J, leaving 16 bases between. The CDR3 is made up of 13 amino acids. This receptor was obtained from an adult who was a healthcare worker with PCR-confirmed SARS-CoV-2 infection or an uninfected control (not recorded which). The V call is TRBV12-3 or TRBV12-4, the J call TRBJ1-2; D ambiguous. Material: whole blood. CDR3 in amino acids: CASSPTRLGGYTF. Written as DNA, the CDR3 is TGTGCCAGCAGCCCAACAAGACTAGGGGGCTACACCTTC.